A selection of T cell receptor beta chains follows, all from one sample in a study of blood T cell repertoires in COVID-19. The protocol was immunoSEQ multiplex PCR, while the TCRdb copy is restricted to in-frame clones and leaves out a portion. Seen here are about 230,000 clones, 86% observed once, and the top ten hold 11%. The sequencing sample was made of peripheral blood. The receptor source for this set is a man aged 45-65 years with COVID-19, enrolled during active disease. CDR3s include the opening cysteine and the closing phenylalanine or tryptophan. D genes are given only for firm matches. Clone size is stated in some rows and not others, as once, few, many or a class when expanded.

abundance,v_gene,j_gene,len,d_gene,CDR3nt,CDR3aa
few,TRBV19,TRBJ1-3,15,NA,TGTGCCAGTAGCATGGGCATCAGCTCTGGAAACACCATATATTTT,CASSMGISSGNTIYF
NA,TRBV5-1,TRBJ2-2,14,NA,TGCGCCAGCAGCTTACAGGGTTCCACCGGGGAGCTGTTTTTT,CASSLQGSTGELFF
NA,TRBV5-1,TRBJ2-3,14,NA,TGCGCCAGCAGCTTGGACAGTAGCACAGATACGCAGTATTTT,CASSLDSSTDTQYF
NA,TRBV27,TRBJ2-2,15,NA,TGTGCCAGCAGGGACAGATCCGCGAACACCGGGGAGCTGTTTTTT,CASRDRSANTGELFF
NA,TRBV12-3/TRBV12-4,TRBJ1-6,13,NA,TGTGCCAGCAGTTCGGACAGCAATTCGCCCCTCCACTTT,CASSSDSNSPLHF
NA,TRBV2,TRBJ1-5,13,NA,TGTGCCAGCAGTGGTGAGGGCAATCAGCCCCAGCATTTT,CASSGEGNQPQHF
NA,TRBV10-3,TRBJ2-3,15,NA,TGTGCCATCCAAGGGGGGAGGGGTAGCACAGATACGCAGTATTTT,CAIQGGRGSTDTQYF
few,TRBV7-2,TRBJ2-1,16,NA,TGTGCCAGCAGTTCACAGGGTTCGAGCTCCTACAATGAGCAGTTCTTC,CASSSQGSSSYNEQFF
NA,TRBV2,TRBJ1-5,15,NA,TGTGCCAGCACCGAGGGGAGGGGGTTTTCGGGGCCCCAGCATTTT,CASTEGRGFSGPQHF
NA,TRBV3-1/TRBV3-2,TRBJ1-6,17,TRBD1,TGTGCCAGCAGCCTAACAGGGGCCAGCTCCTATAATTCACCCCTCCACTTT,CASSLTGASSYNSPLHF
NA,TRBV10-3,TRBJ1-2,16,TRBD1,TGTGCCATCAGTGCAACACAGGGGGCGTTTAACTATGGCTACACCTTC,CAISATQGAFNYGYTF
NA,TRBV21-1,TRBJ2-2,19,NA,TGTGCCAGCAGCAAACCTCTCGAGCCAGGTAAGGATGACACCGGGGAGCTGTTTTTT,CASSKPLEPGKDDTGELFF
NA,TRBV7-2,TRBJ1-5,15,TRBD1,TGTGCCAGCAGCCCCGGGCAGGGGGCACAACAGCCCCAGCATTTT,CASSPGQGAQQPQHF
NA,TRBV30,TRBJ1-6,13,NA,TGTGCCTGGAGTTCCCAGGGTGCTTCACCCCTCCACTTT,CAWSSQGASPLHF
NA,TRBV6-4,TRBJ2-3,14,TRBD2,TGTGCCAGCAGTGAGGGACTAGCGGCAGATACGCAGTATTTT,CASSEGLAADTQYF
few,TRBV7-9,TRBJ2-3,14,TRBD1,TGTGCCAGCACTCCAGTTACAGGGGTGGATACGCAGTATTTT,CASTPVTGVDTQYF
NA,TRBV19,TRBJ2-7,13,TRBD1,TGTGCCAGCCGAGGGACAGGGTTGAGCGAGCAGTACTTC,CASRGTGLSEQYF
few,TRBV19,TRBJ2-2,13,NA,TGTGCCAGTAGTCCGGACATCCACGGGGAGCTGTTTTTT,CASSPDIHGELFF
NA,TRBV3-1/TRBV3-2,TRBJ1-1,14,TRBD1,TGTGCCAGCAGCCAGACAGGGGGATGGGCTGAAGCTTTCTTT,CASSQTGGWAEAFF
NA,TRBV7-2,TRBJ1-5,14,TRBD1,TGTGCCAGCAGCTACGACAGGGGGGGTCAGCCCCAGCATTTT,CASSYDRGGQPQHF
NA,TRBV5-8,TRBJ2-3,16,NA,TGTGCCAGCAGCAATGGTCGGGGGGCGCAGGGAGATACGCAGTATTTT,CASSNGRGAQGDTQYF
few,TRBV9,TRBJ1-1,15,TRBD1,TGTGCCAGCAGCGTAGGTTCAGGGGGCCTGGCTGAAGCTTTCTTT,CASSVGSGGLAEAFF
NA,TRBV25-1,TRBJ2-7,14,NA,TGTGCCAGCAGTAAAGACAGTCGTACCTACGAGCAGTACTTC,CASSKDSRTYEQYF